These 19 T cell receptor beta chains came from one sample sequenced in a study of Graves' ophthalmopathy and Graves' hyperthyroidism. The study amplified TCR beta CDR3 regions using RNA transcripts. RT-PCR with HTBI primers came first, then second-round multiplex PCR. TCRdb re-called the multiplex PCR reads with MiXCR, one entry per CDR3 protein. The data show 500,000 to 700,000 distinct CDR3 sequences, approximately 21% seen once. The specimen was peripheral blood. These TCRs come from a woman aged 18 to 35 with stable Graves' hyperthyroidism. Some clones in this sample may be carry-over from other donors' samples.

This clonotype was observed a few times. The junction shows a germline mismatch at one end, possibly a read error. V is TRBV10-3 and J is TRBJ2-7; maybe TRBD2 (6 bases). The CDR3 runs 14 residues. Per the germline V gene, CDR1 is ENHRY and CDR2 is SYGVKD. This CDR3 is CAISGGAQSYDQYF. The CDR3, as DNA: TGTGCCATCAGTGGCGGGGCTCAATCCTACGATCAGTACTTC.

V usage is TRBV30 and J usage is TRBJ2-7; D remains unclear. Germline CDR1 reads GTSNPN; CDR2 reads SVGIG (reference sequence). The CDR3 totals 13 residues. V was clipped by 1 base and J by 2 bases, with 9 bases between them. CDR3 residues: CAWSEARAYEQYF. DNA of the CDR3: TGTGCCTGGAGTGAAGCCAGAGCCTACGAGCAGTACTTC.

The gene calls are TRBV6-5 and TRBJ1-2, with D unclear. The CDR3 loop spans 13 amino acids. Looked up from germline, CDR1 is MNHEY and CDR2 is SVGAGI. V gave up 2 bases and J gave up 8 bases, with 12 bases separating them. The CDR3: CASSYRLMEGYTF. CDR3 DNA: TGTGCCAGCAGTTACAGGTTAATGGAAGGCTACACCTTC.

This clonotype was observed many times. The chain recombines TRBV11-1 with TRBJ1-3; 9 bases map to TRBD1. V lost 8 bases and J lost 2; bases outside the gene matches: 16. CDR1 and CDR2 from the germline V gene are SGHAT and FQDESV (reference sequence). The CDR3 consists of 18 residues. CDR3 sequence: CASEITGTGKVPGNTIYF. CDR3 in DNA: TGTGCCAGCGAAATAACCGGGACAGGGAAGGTTCCTGGAAACACCATATATTTT.

About this clonotype: Being one base from a much bigger clone, this may be a read error. V gene TRBV13 combines with J gene TRBJ1-1; 9 positions match TRBD1. The germline CDR1 and CDR2 sequences are PRHDT and FYEKMQ (reference sequence). This CDR3 contains 13 residues. In DNA form, the CDR3 reads TGTGCCTGCAGCCCACAGGGGGCCGCTGAAGCTTTCTTT. Protein sequence: CACSPQGAAEAFF.

This chain joins TRBV10-3 and TRBJ2-5, with TRBD1 identical over 7 bases. Germline V CDR1 and CDR2: ENHRY, SYGVKD. J was trimmed by 5 bases and V by 4 bases; bases with no gene match: 7. The CDR3 extends over 14 amino acids. The chain's CDR3 is CAISVVRGSETQYF. The CDR3 DNA follows: TGTGCCATCAGTGTTGTCAGGGGGTCGGAGACCCAGTACTTC.

The table lists this clonotype with a few counts. The chain joins TRBV5-1 to TRBJ2-7; 8 nucleotides match TRBD2. Germline trimming cut 5 bases from V and 5 bases from J; bases unmatched to any gene: 15. The germline CDR1 and CDR2 sequences are SGHRS and YFSETQ. The CDR3 consists of 16 residues. The CDR3, as DNA: TGCGCCAGCAGACGACGCTCCGGGGGGGTCATCCACGAGCAGTACTTC. Translating gives CASRRRSGGVIHEQYF.

This clonotype was observed many times. The rearrangement joins TRBV5-1 to TRBJ1-6, with D maybe TRBD1 (5 bases). Trimming left V 2 bases short and J 10 bases short, with 13 bases between. Germline assignment: CDR1 SGHRS and CDR2 YFSETQ. This CDR3 spans 14 amino acids. The CDR3 is CASSFSGGNSPLHF. CDR3 sequence (DNA): TGCGCCAGCAGCTTTTCGGGGGGGAACTCACCCCTCCACTTT. The full variable domain, completed using reference TRBV5-1 and TRBJ1-6, is KAGVTQTPRYLIKTRGQQVTLSCSPISGHRSVSWYQQTPGQGLQFLFEYFSETQRNKGNFPGRFSGRQFSNSRSEMNVSTLELGDSALYLCASSFSGGNSPLHFGNGTRLTVT.

This clonotype has more than one count but fewer than ten. Germline and junction disagree at one end, which may indicate a read error. V usage is TRBV5-1 and J usage is TRBJ2-2; D possibly corresponds to TRBD2 (5 bases). The germline V gene encodes CDR1 SGHRS and CDR2 YFSETQ. CDR3 length equals 15 residues. The chain's CDR3 is CASSLEDTGTGELFF. CDR3 bases: TGCGCCAGCAGTTTGGAAGACACGGGGACCGGGGAGCTGTTTTTT. Full variable domain (outside the CDR3, taken from reference TRBV5-1 and TRBJ2-2): KAGVTQTPRYLIKTRGQQVTLSCSPISGHRSVSWYQQTPGQGLQFLFEYFSETQRNKGNFPGRFSGRQFSNSRSEMNVSTLELGDSALYLCASSLEDTGTGELFFGEGSRLTVL.

The chain combines TRBV30 with TRBJ1-5; D not certain. Germline CDR1 GTSNPN, CDR2 SVGIG (reference sequence). The CDR3 has 13 amino acids. V lost 8 bases, J lost 7 bases, and 18 bases lay in between. The CDR3: CATGGSFTQPQHF. The DNA of the CDR3 is TGTGCCACTGGTGGCAGTTTCACCCAGCCCCAGCATTTT. Full variable domain (missing parts from reference TRBV30 and TRBJ1-5): SQTIHQWPATLVQPVGSPLSLECTVEGTSNPNLYWYRQAAGRGLQLLFYSVGIGQISSEVPQNLSASRPQDRQFILSSKKLLLSDSGFYLCATGGSFTQPQHFGDGTRLSIL.

The genes are TRBV5-1 and TRBJ2-5; TRBD2 matches at 11 bases. Germline trimming cut 1 base from V and 4 bases from J; bases unmatched to any gene: 6. This CDR3 has 16 residues. The germline gives CDR1 SGHRS, CDR2 YFSETQ. The CDR3 region has the DNA TGCGCCAGCAGCTTGTCCCTAGCGGGAGGTGGAGAGACCCAGTACTTC. It codes for CASSLSLAGGGETQYF. The entire variable domain, with the rest obtained from reference TRBV5-1 and TRBJ2-5, is as follows: KAGVTQTPRYLIKTRGQQVTLSCSPISGHRSVSWYQQTPGQGLQFLFEYFSETQRNKGNFPGRFSGRQFSNSRSEMNVSTLELGDSALYLCASSLSLAGGGETQYFGPGTRLLVL.

This clonotype appeared many times. The chain joins TRBV6-1 to TRBJ1-3, with D tentatively TRBD1 (5 bases). Germline values: CDR1 MNHNS, CDR2 SASEGT. Trimming took 7 bases from V and 4 from J, leaving 14 bases between them. The CDR3 runs 14 residues. The CDR3 spells CASNDGASGNTIYF. The CDR3 DNA reads as TGTGCCAGCAACGACGGGGCTTCCGGAAACACCATATATTTT.

This clonotype was detected many times. CDR3 region: CASSLAPSGYGYTF. CDR3 sequence (DNA): TGCGCCAGCAGCTTGGCCCCCTCCGGCTATGGCTACACCTTC. This sequence joins TRBV5-1 and TRBJ1-2; no firm D call. The CDR3 is 14 amino acids. Trimming removed 0 bases from V and 4 bases from J, with 10 bases in between. CDR1 and CDR2 (germline): SGHRS, YFSETQ.

This clonotype was recorded many times. The chain combines TRBV7-8 with TRBJ2-2; 11 bases fit TRBD2. With 2 bases clipped from V and 7 bases from J, the junction kept 9 bases outside the gene matches. CDR3 size: 17 residues. Germline CDR1 is SGHVS and CDR2 is FQNEAQ. CDR3 sequence (DNA): TGTGCCAGCAGCTTATGGACTAGCGGGCCTGGGGGCGGGGAGCTGTTTTTT. Protein sequence: CASSLWTSGPGGGELFF.

This clonotype was observed at least ten times. The chain joins TRBV20-1 to TRBJ1-2; 11 nucleotides match TRBD1. This CDR3 spans 13 amino acids. CDR1 is DFQATT, CDR2 SNEGSKA, per germline (reference sequence). J lost 5 bases, V lost 5 bases, and 4 bases had no gene match. CDR3 in DNA: TGCAGTGCTTCGGACAGGGGGCATTATGGCTACACCTTC. It is translated as CSASDRGHYGYTF.

The chain uses TRBV27 and TRBJ2-7, with D perhaps given as TRBD1 or TRBD2 (5 bases each). This CDR3 is 14 amino acids long. Germline CDR1 and CDR2: MNHEY and SMNVEV (reference sequence). V was shortened by 3 bases and J by 1 base, with 10 bases between the two germline ends. The CDR3 reads CASSFSRGSYEQYF. For the CDR3, the DNA is TGTGCCAGCAGTTTCTCGAGGGGATCCTACGAGCAGTACTTC.

This clonotype was counted ten times or more. The genes are TRBV29-1 and TRBJ1-1; D unclear. CDR1 and CDR2 from the germline V gene are SQVTM and ANQGSEA. Trimming cost V 8 bases and J 0 bases, with 10 bases left between them. The CDR3 is 12 residues long. Here the CDR3 reads CSIKALNTEAFF. CDR3 in DNA: TGCAGCATAAAAGCCCTGAACACTGAAGCTTTCTTT.

This clonotype was counted ten times or more. The chain combines TRBV4-1 with TRBJ1-2, with 7 positions matching TRBD1. Germline assignment: CDR1 MGHRA and CDR2 YSYEKL. CDR3 length equals 15 residues. Trimming at V came to 3 bases and at J to 2 bases, leaving 6 bases not matched to a gene. This CDR3 is CASSQEQGQNYGYTF. The DNA of the CDR3 is TGCGCCAGCAGCCAGGAACAGGGACAGAACTATGGCTACACCTTC.

This clonotype was recorded many times. The chain couples TRBV29-1 to TRBJ1-2, with D unresolved. V lost 6 bases, J lost 5 bases, and 16 bases lay in between. From germline, CDR1 is SQVTM and CDR2 ANQGSEA. The CDR3 loop spans 13 amino acids. CDR3 nucleotides: TGCAGCGTACTGGACGGAATGGATTATGGCTACACCTTC. This gives the protein CSVLDGMDYGYTF.